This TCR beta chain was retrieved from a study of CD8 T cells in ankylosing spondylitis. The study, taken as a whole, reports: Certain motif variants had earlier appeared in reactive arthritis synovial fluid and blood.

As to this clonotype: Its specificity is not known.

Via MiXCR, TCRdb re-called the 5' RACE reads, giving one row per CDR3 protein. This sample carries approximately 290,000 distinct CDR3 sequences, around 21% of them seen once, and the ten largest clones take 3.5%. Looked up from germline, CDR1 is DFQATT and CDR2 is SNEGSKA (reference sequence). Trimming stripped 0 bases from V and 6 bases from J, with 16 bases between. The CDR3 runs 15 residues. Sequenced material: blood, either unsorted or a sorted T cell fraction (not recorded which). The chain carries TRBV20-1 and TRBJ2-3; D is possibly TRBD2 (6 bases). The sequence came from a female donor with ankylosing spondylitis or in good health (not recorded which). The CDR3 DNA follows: TGCAGTGCTAGAGATATGCAAGGGACTGGGGATACGCAGTATTTT. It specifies CSARDMQGTGDTQYF.